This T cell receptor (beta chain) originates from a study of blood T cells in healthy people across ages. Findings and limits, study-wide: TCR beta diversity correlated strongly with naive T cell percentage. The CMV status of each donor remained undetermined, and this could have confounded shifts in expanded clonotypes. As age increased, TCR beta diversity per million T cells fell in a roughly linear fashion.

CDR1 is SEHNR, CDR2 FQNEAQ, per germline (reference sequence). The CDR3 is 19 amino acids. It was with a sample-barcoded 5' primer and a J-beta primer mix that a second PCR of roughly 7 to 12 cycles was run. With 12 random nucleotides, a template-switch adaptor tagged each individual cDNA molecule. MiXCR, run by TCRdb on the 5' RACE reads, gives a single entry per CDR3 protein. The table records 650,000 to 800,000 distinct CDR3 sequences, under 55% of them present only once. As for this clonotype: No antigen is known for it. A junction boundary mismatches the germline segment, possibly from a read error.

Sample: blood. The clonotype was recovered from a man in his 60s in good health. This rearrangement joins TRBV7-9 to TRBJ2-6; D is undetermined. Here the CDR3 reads CASSSGWTQQPSGANVLTF. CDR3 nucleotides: TGTGCCAGCAGCTCGGGTTGGACGCAACAGCCCTCTGGAGCCAACGTCCTGACTTTC.